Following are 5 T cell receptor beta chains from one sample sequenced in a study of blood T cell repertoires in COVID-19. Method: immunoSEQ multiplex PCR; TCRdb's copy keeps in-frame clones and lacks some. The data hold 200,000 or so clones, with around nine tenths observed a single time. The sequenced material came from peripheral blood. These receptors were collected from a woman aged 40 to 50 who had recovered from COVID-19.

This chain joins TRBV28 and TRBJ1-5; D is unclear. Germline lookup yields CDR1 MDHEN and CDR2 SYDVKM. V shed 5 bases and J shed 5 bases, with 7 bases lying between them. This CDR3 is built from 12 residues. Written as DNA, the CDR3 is TGTGCCAGCAGTGACGGGTATCAGCCCCAGCATTTT. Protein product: CASSDGYQPQHF.

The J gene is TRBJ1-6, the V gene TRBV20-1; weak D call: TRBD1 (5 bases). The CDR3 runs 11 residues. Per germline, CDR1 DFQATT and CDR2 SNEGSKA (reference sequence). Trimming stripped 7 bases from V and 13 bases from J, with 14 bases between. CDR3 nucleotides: TGCAGTGTCGGAGGGGTTGGGCCCCTCCACTTT. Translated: CSVGGVGPLHF.

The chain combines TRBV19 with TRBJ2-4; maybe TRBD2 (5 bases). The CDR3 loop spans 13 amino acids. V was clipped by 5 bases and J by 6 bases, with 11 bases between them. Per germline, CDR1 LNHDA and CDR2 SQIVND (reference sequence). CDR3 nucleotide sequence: TGTGCCAGTAGTGACCGAGGACTAAACATTCAGTACTTC. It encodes CASSDRGLNIQYF.

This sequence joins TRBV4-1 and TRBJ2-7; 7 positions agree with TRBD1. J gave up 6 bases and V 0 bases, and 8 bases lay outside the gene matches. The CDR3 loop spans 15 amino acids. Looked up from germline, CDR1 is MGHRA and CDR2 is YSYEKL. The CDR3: CASSQEKQGFSEQYF. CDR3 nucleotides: TGCGCCAGCAGCCAAGAGAAACAGGGGTTCTCCGAGCAGTACTTC.

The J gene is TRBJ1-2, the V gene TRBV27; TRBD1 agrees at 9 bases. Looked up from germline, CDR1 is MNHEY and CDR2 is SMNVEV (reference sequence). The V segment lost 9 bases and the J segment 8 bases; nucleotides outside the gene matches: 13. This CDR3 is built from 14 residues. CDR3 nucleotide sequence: TGTGCCAGTAAGGCCTTGACAGGGACAGGGGGCTACACCTTC. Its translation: CASKALTGTGGYTF.